One sample yielded the 29 T cell receptor beta chains listed below, sequenced in a study of T cell changes during pregnancy in multiple sclerosis (dated by TCRdb to 2018 to 2020). The library was produced with the immunoSEQ multiplex PCR assay. TCRdb holds this immuneACCESS table with in-frame rearrangements only. Some clones are missing; in checked studies, unresolved V genes explain under half, and the rest has no known cause. The sample table records under 50,000 clones; around 93% of these occur just once. Approximately 5.6% of the sample lies in the top ten. Specimen: CD8+ T cells from peripheral blood mononuclear cells, collected in the first trimester of pregnancy. The receptors come from a female donor with multiple sclerosis, enrolled in a pregnancy study.

This chain links TRBV7-8 with TRBJ2-5; D is unresolved. Germline loops: CDR1 SGHVS, CDR2 FQNEAQ. Trimming removed 3 bases from V and 4 bases from J, with 6 bases in between. The CDR3 is made up of 12 amino acids. This CDR3 reads CASSFYLETQYF. For the CDR3, the DNA is TGTGCCAGCAGCTTCTACCTAGAGACCCAGTACTTC.

J is TRBJ2-1 and V is TRBV5-1, with TRBD2 matching 13 bases. CDR3 length equals 17 residues. Germline V gene lookup returns CDR1 SGHRS and CDR2 YFSETQ. The ends lost 5 bases at V and 4 bases at J; junction bases unmatched: 9. CDR3 sequence: CASRWLGLAGFYNEQFF. The CDR3 nucleotides are TGCGCCAGCAGGTGGCTGGGACTAGCGGGGTTTTACAATGAGCAGTTCTTC.

The gene calls are TRBV6-5 and TRBJ1-1; D is unclear. Trimming cost V 8 bases and J 3 bases, with 19 bases left between them. Germline V gene lookup returns CDR1 MNHEY and CDR2 SVGAGI. The CDR3 loop spans 15 amino acids. CDR3 region: CASHPRLGTDTEAFF. CDR3 nucleotide sequence: TGTGCCAGCCACCCCAGGCTGGGTACGGACACTGAAGCTTTCTTT.

This chain links TRBV4-1 with TRBJ2-7, with D maybe TRBD2 (6 bases). Trimming cost V 0 bases and J 4 bases, with 13 bases left between them. This CDR3 has 15 amino acids. The germline gives CDR1 MGHRA, CDR2 YSYEKL. CDR3 residues: CASSQEGAGTYEQYF. The DNA of the CDR3 is TGCGCCAGCAGCCAAGAAGGGGCGGGAACTTACGAGCAGTACTTC.

This sequence joins TRBV28 and TRBJ1-3, with 7 bases matching TRBD1. The CDR3 loop spans 20 amino acids. J was trimmed by 0 bases and V by 4 bases; bases with no gene match: 18. Germline V lookup: CDR1 MDHEN, CDR2 SYDVKM. Here the CDR3 reads CASSSIQKVGTEVSGNTIYF. As DNA, the CDR3 is TGTGCCAGCAGTTCTATCCAGAAGGTAGGGACAGAAGTCTCTGGAAACACCATATATTTT.

The chain uses TRBV28 and TRBJ2-2; 7 bases are a match to TRBD1. The germline V gene has CDR1 MDHEN and CDR2 SYDVKM. V lost 3 bases and J lost 6; bases outside the gene matches: 7. This CDR3 comprises 15 residues. This CDR3 reads CASSFRGQKAGELFF. Here the CDR3 DNA reads TGTGCCAGCAGTTTTAGGGGGCAGAAAGCCGGGGAGCTGTTTTTT.

The gene calls are TRBV9 and TRBJ2-5, with TRBD2 as a possible D gene (5 bases). Per the germline V gene, CDR1 is SGDLS and CDR2 is YYNGEE. Trimming removed 2 bases from V and 2 bases from J, with 31 bases in between. The CDR3 sequence is 21 residues long. CDR3 loop: CASSVSPAWELRPTGQETQYF. For the CDR3, the DNA is TGTGCCAGCAGCGTCAGCCCAGCATGGGAGCTTAGGCCAACTGGACAAGAGACCCAGTACTTC.

The CDR3 region has the DNA TGTGCCAGCAGCCCTCGAGGGGGACTAGCGGACTACGAGCAGTACTTC. This codes for CASSPRGGLADYEQYF. The chain employs TRBV9 and TRBJ2-7, with 11 bases lining up with TRBD2. The trim removed 4 bases at V and 3 bases at J, leaving 9 bases unmatched. Germline CDR1 SGDLS, CDR2 YYNGEE. This CDR3 is built from 16 residues.

This clone was detected only once. This chain links TRBV10-1 with TRBJ2-1; 10 bases map to TRBD1. This CDR3 comprises 13 residues. The germline V gene encodes CDR1 WNHNN and CDR2 SYGVQD (reference sequence). Trimming at V came to 6 bases and at J to 8 bases, leaving 4 bases not matched to a gene. The CDR3 loop is CASRVDRGYEQFF. The CDR3 DNA is TGCGCCAGCAGAGTGGACAGGGGGTATGAGCAGTTCTTC.

The chain uses TRBV19 and TRBJ2-1; TRBD1 is a possible D gene (6 bases). Germline assignment: CDR1 LNHDA and CDR2 SQIVND (reference sequence). The CDR3 runs 12 residues. The V gene lost 10 bases and the J gene lost 6 bases, with 13 bases spanning the gap. The CDR3 DNA reads as TGTGCCATACAGGGTTCGGGCAATGAGCAGTTCTTC. It yields the protein CAIQGSGNEQFF.

The rearrangement uses TRBV5-6 and TRBJ2-1; 11 bases fit TRBD2. Germline V lookup: CDR1 SGHDT, CDR2 YYEEEE. J lost 3 bases, V lost 4 bases, and 3 bases had no gene match. This CDR3 spans 15 amino acids. CDR3 residues: CASSVTSGNYNEQFF. The DNA for the CDR3 is TGTGCCAGCAGCGTGACTAGCGGGAACTACAATGAGCAGTTCTTC.

V usage is TRBV19 and J usage is TRBJ2-1, with D unclear. V lost 3 bases, J lost 2 bases, and 11 bases lay in between. Germline assignment: CDR1 LNHDA and CDR2 SQIVND (reference sequence). CDR3 length: 15 residues. The chain's CDR3 is CASSIGGLTYNEQFF. The DNA for the CDR3 is TGTGCCAGTAGTATCGGCGGTCTGACCTACAATGAGCAGTTCTTC.

The CDR3 sequence: CASSIDRGDTQYF. CDR3 nucleotides: TGTGCCAGCAGCATCGACAGGGGAGATACGCAGTATTTT. The V gene is TRBV6-5, the J gene TRBJ2-3, with 8 bases lining up with TRBD1. Germline assignment: CDR1 MNHEY and CDR2 SVGAGI. The CDR3 covers 13 residues. V gave up 6 bases and J gave up 5 bases; unmatched junction bases: 4.

V is TRBV4-3 and J is TRBJ2-3; D may be TRBD1 (6 bases). Per germline, CDR1 LGHNA and CDR2 YSLEER. This CDR3 contains 15 residues. V was clipped by 0 bases and J by 1 base, with 8 bases between them. CDR3 sequence: CASSQDYRGTDTQYF. The CDR3 DNA follows: TGCGCCAGCAGCCAAGATTACAGGGGCACAGATACGCAGTATTTT.

The chain links TRBV19 to TRBJ2-7; no clear D gene. The CDR3 has 14 residues. Germline V lookup: CDR1 LNHDA, CDR2 SQIVND (reference sequence). Trimming stripped 3 bases from V and 2 bases from J, with 11 bases between. CDR3 sequence reads: CASSIFPETYEQYF. The CDR3 DNA reads TGTGCCAGTAGTATCTTCCCCGAGACCTACGAGCAGTACTTC. The variable domain in full, completed from reference TRBV19 and TRBJ2-7, reads DGGITQSPKYLFRKEGQNVTLSCEQNLNHDAMYWYRQDPGQGLRLIYYSQIVNDFQKGDIAEGYSVSREKKESFPLTVTSAQKNPTAFYLCASSIFPETYEQYFGPGTRLTVT.

The CDR3 spells CASSPGPGANTEAFF. As DNA, the CDR3 is TGTGCCAGCTCACCTGGGCCGGGAGCGAACACTGAAGCTTTCTTT. The gene calls are TRBV18 and TRBJ1-1; no clear D. Between the trimmed V and J ends, which lost 3 bases and 1 base, there was a span of 12 bases. From germline, CDR1 is KGHSH and CDR2 LQKENI. CDR3 size: 15 residues.

This clone is a singleton in its sample. The J gene is TRBJ2-2, the V gene TRBV4-1, with TRBD2 identical over 9 bases. There are 17 residues in the CDR3. Per the germline V gene, CDR1 is MGHRA and CDR2 is YSYEKL. Trimming removed 0 bases from V and 7 bases from J; junction bases left unmatched: 9. CDR3 sequence: CASSQDEAGGPSGELFF. CDR3 in DNA: TGCGCCAGCAGCCAAGATGAGGCGGGAGGGCCGAGCGGGGAGCTGTTTTTT.

The chain links TRBV30 to TRBJ2-5, with 13 bases matching TRBD2. V shed 2 bases and J 4 bases; nucleotides not matched to a gene: 13. From germline, CDR1 is GTSNPN and CDR2 SVGIG (reference sequence). This CDR3 spans 18 amino acids. The chain's CDR3 is CAWSQTSGRPFRGETQYF. Written as DNA, the CDR3 is TGTGCCTGGAGTCAGACTAGCGGGAGGCCCTTTCGGGGAGAGACCCAGTACTTC. Filled out from reference TRBV30 and TRBJ2-5, the complete variable domain reads SQTIHQWPATLVQPVGSPLSLECTVEGTSNPNLYWYRQAAGRGLQLLFYSVGIGQISSEVPQNLSASRPQDRQFILSSKKLLLSDSGFYLCAWSQTSGRPFRGETQYFGPGTRLLVL.

The chain couples TRBV30 to TRBJ2-2, with 10 nucleotides matching TRBD2. This CDR3 region has 14 residues. The J segment lost 5 bases and the V segment lost 7 bases, leaving 7 bases of the junction unmatched. In germline, CDR1 is GTSNPN, CDR2 SVGIG (reference sequence). The CDR3 region has the DNA TGTGCCTCCCTAGCGGGAGATAATACCGGGGAGCTGTTTTTT. Translated, it gives CASLAGDNTGELFF.

V gene TRBV30 combines with J gene TRBJ2-1; the match to TRBD2 covers 10 bases. V was pared by 4 bases and J by 4 bases, with 13 bases of the junction left unmatched. The CDR3 length is 17 residues. Germline V CDR1 and CDR2: GTSNPN, SVGIG (reference sequence). The CDR3 region has the DNA TGTGCCTGGATCATTGAAGCGGGAGGGCCGGGGTACAATGAGCAGTTCTTC. It encodes CAWIIEAGGPGYNEQFF.

This clone appeared a single time. V is TRBV9 and J is TRBJ2-3; 11 bases agree with TRBD2. This CDR3 spans 16 amino acids. Germline CDR1 reads SGDLS; CDR2 reads YYNGEE. The ends lost 3 bases at V and 3 bases at J; junction bases unmatched: 6. CDR3 in DNA: TGTGCCAGCAGCGCCTTAGCGGGAGGGCCAACAGATACGCAGTATTTT. It codes for CASSALAGGPTDTQYF.

The chain employs TRBV28 and TRBJ2-1; 10 bases fit TRBD2. Trimming cost V 5 bases and J 4 bases; bases outside gene matches: 2. The CDR3 loop spans 14 amino acids. Looked up from germline, CDR1 is MDHEN and CDR2 is SYDVKM. The CDR3 DNA sequence: TGTGCCAGCAGTCGGGGACTAGCGTACAATGAGCAGTTCTTC. This gives the protein CASSRGLAYNEQFF.

The chain employs TRBV18 and TRBJ2-7; a weak D match, TRBD2 (6 bases). CDR1 is KGHSH and CDR2 is LQKENI in the germline V gene. The ends were cut back, 3 bases at V and 3 bases at J, with 15 bases in the middle. CDR3 size: 15 residues. Written as DNA, the CDR3 is TGTGCCAGCTCACCGGCGGGGCAGCCCCTCTACGAGCAGTACTTC. This translates into CASSPAGQPLYEQYF.

The chain recombines TRBV5-1 with TRBJ1-1, with TRBD1 as a possible D gene (5 bases). Between the trimmed V and J ends, which lost 0 bases and 1 base, there was a span of 10 bases. This CDR3 contains 15 residues. In germline, CDR1 is SGHRS, CDR2 YFSETQ. CDR3 region: CASSLGWGENTEAFF. CDR3 nucleotides: TGCGCCAGCAGCTTGGGTTGGGGGGAGAACACTGAAGCTTTCTTT.

The V and J genes are TRBV19 and TRBJ2-7; 9 positions match TRBD1. Germline assignment: CDR1 LNHDA and CDR2 SQIVND (reference sequence). The V and J ends lost 5 bases and 5 bases, in that order; junction bases with no gene match: 10. The CDR3 consists of 15 residues. The CDR3: CASSFTGGSSNEQYF. The CDR3 DNA follows: TGTGCCAGTAGTTTCACAGGGGGCTCTTCGAACGAGCAGTACTTC. Using reference TRBV19 and TRBJ2-7 for the parts outside the CDR3, the full variable domain is DGGITQSPKYLFRKEGQNVTLSCEQNLNHDAMYWYRQDPGQGLRLIYYSQIVNDFQKGDIAEGYSVSREKKESFPLTVTSAQKNPTAFYLCASSFTGGSSNEQYFGPGTRLTVT.

The chain links TRBV7-2 to TRBJ2-5, with TRBD1 matching over 7 bases. The CDR3 has 14 amino acids. The V and J ends lost 1 base and 5 bases, in that order; junction bases with no gene match: 4. Germline loops: CDR1 SGHTA, CDR2 FQGNSA. CDR3: CASSLEPRGETQYF. The CDR3 region has the DNA TGTGCCAGCAGCTTAGAACCCAGGGGGGAGACCCAGTACTTC.

The rearrangement links TRBV19 to TRBJ2-1; perhaps TRBD2 as D (7 bases). The germline V gene encodes CDR1 LNHDA and CDR2 SQIVND (reference sequence). V was cut by 0 bases and J by 7 bases, with 10 bases left in between. This CDR3 region has 14 residues. CDR3 nucleotides: TGTGCCAGTAGTATAGATGGGGGGGCGAATGAGCAGTTCTTC. This sequence encodes CASSIDGGANEQFF.

The chain couples TRBV7-8 to TRBJ2-7; 7 bases line up with TRBD2. This CDR3 has 14 residues. CDR1 SGHVS and CDR2 FQNEAQ come from the germline V gene. V was clipped by 1 base and J by 2 bases; unmatched bases: 2. CDR3 in DNA: TGTGCCAGCAGCTTAGAGGCGGGGGCCTACGAGCAGTACTTC. This gives the protein CASSLEAGAYEQYF.

The chain employs TRBV19 and TRBJ2-7; perhaps TRBD1 as D (5 bases). With 1 base removed from V and 2 bases from J, the gap between germline ends came to 12 bases. CDR1 and CDR2 (germline): LNHDA, SQIVND (reference sequence). The CDR3 is 15 amino acids. CDR3 in DNA: TGTGCCAGTAGTATAGGAGACAGTGAGACCTACGAGCAGTACTTC. Its translation is CASSIGDSETYEQYF.